Shown below are 2 T cell receptor beta chains from a single sample sequenced in a study of molecular identifiers for immune sequencing clone quantification. TCRdb re-called the PCR reads through MiXCR, storing one row per CDR3 protein. The profile covers 7,500 to 10,000 distinct CDR3 sequences, with roughly an eighth appearing a single time and about 1.6% taken by the ten largest. Sequencing was done on a sample of naive CD8+ T cells from blood, with Jurkat cell RNA spiked in. Subset reported: FACS-sorted CD8+CD4-CCR7+CD45RA+ naive T cells. The receptor set was obtained from a human donor in good health. Some libraries in this study had Jurkat cell RNA spiked in.

This clonotype is labeled medium-sized (0.01 to 0.1%). This rearrangement joins TRBV4-3 to TRBJ2-3; D is uncertain. The germline V gene has CDR1 LGHNA and CDR2 YSLEER. V shed 2 bases and J shed 0 bases, with 12 bases lying between them. The CDR3 sequence is 16 residues long. CDR3 sequence reads: CASSQIAPSSTDTQYF. The DNA of the CDR3 is TGCGCCAGCAGCCAAATTGCACCCTCTAGCACAGATACGCAGTATTTT.

By share of the sample, this clonotype is medium-sized (0.01 to 0.1%). This chain connects TRBV7-6 to TRBJ2-7, with a weak D call TRBD2 (6 bases). V was pared by 1 base and J by 1 base, with 17 bases between. The CDR3 has 17 amino acids. Looked up from germline, CDR1 is SGHVS and CDR2 is FNYEAQ. The CDR3 reads CASSLVVGGNPSYEQYF. In DNA form, the CDR3 reads TGTGCCAGCAGCTTAGTAGTCGGGGGTAACCCTTCCTACGAGCAGTACTTC.